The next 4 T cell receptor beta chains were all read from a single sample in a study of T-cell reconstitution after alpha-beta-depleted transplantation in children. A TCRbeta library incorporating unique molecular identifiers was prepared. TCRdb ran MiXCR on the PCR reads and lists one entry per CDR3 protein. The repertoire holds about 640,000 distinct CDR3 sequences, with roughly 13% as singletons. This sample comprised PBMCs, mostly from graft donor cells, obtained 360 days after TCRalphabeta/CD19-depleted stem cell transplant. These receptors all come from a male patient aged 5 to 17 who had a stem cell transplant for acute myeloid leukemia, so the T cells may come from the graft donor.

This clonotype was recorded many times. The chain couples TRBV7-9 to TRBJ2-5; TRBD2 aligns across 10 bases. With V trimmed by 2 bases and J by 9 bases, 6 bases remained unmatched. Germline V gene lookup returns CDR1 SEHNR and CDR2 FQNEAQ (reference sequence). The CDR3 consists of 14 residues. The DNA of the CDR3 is TGTGCCAGCAGCTTACTAGCGGGAGAGACGGCCCAGTACTTC. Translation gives CASSLLAGETAQYF.

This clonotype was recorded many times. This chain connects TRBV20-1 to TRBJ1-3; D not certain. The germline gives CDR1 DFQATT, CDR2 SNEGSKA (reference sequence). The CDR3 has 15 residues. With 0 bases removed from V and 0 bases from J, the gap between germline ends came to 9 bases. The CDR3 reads CSARDRVGSGNTIYF. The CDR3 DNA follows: TGCAGTGCTAGAGATCGGGTAGGCTCTGGAAACACCATATATTTT.

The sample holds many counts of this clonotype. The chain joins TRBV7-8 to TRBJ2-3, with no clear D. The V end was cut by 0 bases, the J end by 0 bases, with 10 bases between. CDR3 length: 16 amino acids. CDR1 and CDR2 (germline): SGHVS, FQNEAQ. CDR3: CASSLASPESTDTQYF. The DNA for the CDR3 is TGTGCCAGCAGCTTAGCGTCCCCGGAAAGCACAGATACGCAGTATTTT.

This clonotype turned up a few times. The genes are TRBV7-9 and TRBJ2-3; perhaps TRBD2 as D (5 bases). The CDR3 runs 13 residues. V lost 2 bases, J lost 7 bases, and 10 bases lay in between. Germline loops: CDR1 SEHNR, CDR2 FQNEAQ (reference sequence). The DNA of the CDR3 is TGTGCCAGCAGCTTACGAGGGCCAAATACGCAGTATTTT. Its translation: CASSLRGPNTQYF. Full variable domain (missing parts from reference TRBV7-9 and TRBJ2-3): DTGVSQNPRHKITKRGQNVTFRCDPISEHNRLYWYRQTLGQGPEFLTYFQNEAQLEKSRLLSDRFSAERPKGSFSTLEIQRTEQGDSAMYLCASSLRGPNTQYFGPGTRLTVL.